This entry concerns a single T cell receptor beta chain. Its cognate antigen is unknown. A much more abundant neighbour one base away suggests this may be a read error. Without the conserved terminal phenylalanine or tryptophan, this CDR3 likely stems from a read error. Amplification targeted TCR beta CDR3 regions from RNA transcripts. With the HTBI primer set, the TCR CDR3 went through a first round of RT-PCR. TCRdb re-called the multiplex PCR reads with MiXCR, one entry per CDR3 protein. The sample has hundreds of thousands of distinct CDR3 sequences; about 45% are singletons. Thyroid ultrasound and orbital computed tomography, with clinical symptoms and serum thyroxine and TRAb, informed diagnoses. Germline CDR1 reads SGHVS; CDR2 reads FQNEAQ. Trimming removed 3 bases from V and 4 bases from J, with 9 bases in between. The CDR3 length is 13 residues. This entry belongs to a study of T cells in Graves' hyperthyroidism and ophthalmopathy. Study results and caveats: Most clonotypes expanded in thyroid above 0.001 were likewise present in blood. A model of 13 V-J pairs discriminated ophthalmopathy from stable hyperthyroidism.

This TCR was sampled from an adult man with Graves' disease, either hyperthyroidism or ophthalmopathy (not recorded which). The chain is built from TRBV7-8 and TRBJ2-5; TRBD1 might be the D (6 bases). The sequenced sample was peripheral blood or thyroid tissue (not recorded which). CDR3 amino acids: CASSFGGPETQYY. DNA of the CDR3: TGTGCCAGCAGCTTTGGGGGCCCAGAGACCCAGTACTAC.